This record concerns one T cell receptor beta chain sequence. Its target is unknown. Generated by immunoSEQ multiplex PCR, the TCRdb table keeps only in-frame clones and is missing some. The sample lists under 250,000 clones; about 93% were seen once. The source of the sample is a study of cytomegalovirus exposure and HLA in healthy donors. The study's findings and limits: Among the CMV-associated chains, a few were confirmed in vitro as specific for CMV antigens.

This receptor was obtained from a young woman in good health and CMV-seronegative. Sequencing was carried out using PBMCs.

For the CDR3, the DNA is TGTGCCAGCAGTTTGTCCAGTAGCAATCAGCCCCAGCATTTT. Its translation is CASSLSSSNQPQHF. This sequence joins TRBV28 and TRBJ1-5; D not certain. V shed 3 bases and J shed 0 bases, with 6 bases lying between them. The CDR3 is 14 residues long. CDR1 and CDR2 from the germline V gene are MDHEN and SYDVKM.